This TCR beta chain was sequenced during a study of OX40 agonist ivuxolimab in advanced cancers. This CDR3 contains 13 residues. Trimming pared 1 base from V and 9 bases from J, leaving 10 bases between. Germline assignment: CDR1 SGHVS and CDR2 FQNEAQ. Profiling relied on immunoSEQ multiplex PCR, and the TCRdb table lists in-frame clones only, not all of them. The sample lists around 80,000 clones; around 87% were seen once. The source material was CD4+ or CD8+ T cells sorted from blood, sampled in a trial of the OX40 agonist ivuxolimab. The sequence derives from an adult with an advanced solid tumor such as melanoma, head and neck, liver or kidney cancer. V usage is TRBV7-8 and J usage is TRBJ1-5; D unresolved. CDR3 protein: CASSLDVNLPQHF. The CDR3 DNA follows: TGTGCCAGCAGCTTAGACGTTAACCTGCCCCAGCATTTT.